The 5 T cell receptor beta chains below were found in one sample sequenced in a study of T-cell reconstitution after alpha-beta-depleted transplantation in children. The authors prepared the TCRbeta library with unique molecular identifiers. In TCRdb, the PCR reads were re-called with MiXCR into one record per CDR3 protein. The table has some 490,000 distinct CDR3 sequences, roughly an eighth seen once. Source: PBMCs from the stem cell graft donor, taken from the stem cell graft. The receptors originated from a human donor who donated a stem cell graft to a child with combined immunodeficiency.

This clonotype was seen more than once but under ten times. The chain recombines TRBV30 with TRBJ1-5; D gene ambiguous. CDR3 length: 14 residues. V lost 2 bases to trimming and J lost 6 bases, with 14 bases between them. Germline V CDR1 and CDR2: GTSNPN, SVGIG (reference sequence). The DNA for the CDR3 is TGTGCCTGGAGTACGGTTCTCGCGAGTCAGCCCCAGCATTTT. Protein sequence: CAWSTVLASQPQHF.

The V and J genes are TRBV6-1 and TRBJ2-7, with D possibly TRBD2 on 5 matching bases. The V gene lost 5 bases and the J gene lost 3 bases, with 17 bases spanning the gap. Per germline, CDR1 MNHNS and CDR2 SASEGT. This CDR3 comprises 15 residues. The CDR3 DNA is TGTGCCAGCAGTACGCGGGCCTACCCCCTCTACGAGCAGTACTTC. This codes for CASSTRAYPLYEQYF.

J is TRBJ1-2 and V is TRBV13, with 7 bases identical to TRBD1. Germline V gene lookup returns CDR1 PRHDT and CDR2 FYEKMQ (reference sequence). This CDR3 spans 15 amino acids. Losses at the gene ends were 5 bases for V and 2 bases for J; bases not matched to a gene: 8. The CDR3 spells CASSLFDRENYGYTF. Written as DNA, the CDR3 is TGTGCCAGCAGCCTATTCGACAGGGAGAACTATGGCTACACCTTC.

CDR3 loop: CAWSVGGNEKLFF. CDR3 sequence (DNA): TGTGCCTGGAGTGTAGGGGGAAATGAAAAACTGTTTTTT. The chain links TRBV30 to TRBJ1-4, with TRBD1 as a possible D gene (6 bases). The CDR3 has 13 residues. Germline-derived CDR1 and CDR2 are GTSNPN and SVGIG (reference sequence). V was shortened by 0 bases and J by 5 bases, with 7 bases between the two germline ends.

This clonotype has more than one count but fewer than ten. V is TRBV30 and J is TRBJ1-1, with a tentative D call TRBD1 (5 bases). The germline V gene encodes CDR1 GTSNPN and CDR2 SVGIG (reference sequence). The CDR3 runs to 14 residues. Trimming cost V 0 bases and J 4 bases, with 12 bases left between them. CDR3 DNA: TGTGCCTGGAGTGTAGGAGGGGTGACCACTGAAGCTTTCTTT. This sequence encodes CAWSVGGVTTEAFF.